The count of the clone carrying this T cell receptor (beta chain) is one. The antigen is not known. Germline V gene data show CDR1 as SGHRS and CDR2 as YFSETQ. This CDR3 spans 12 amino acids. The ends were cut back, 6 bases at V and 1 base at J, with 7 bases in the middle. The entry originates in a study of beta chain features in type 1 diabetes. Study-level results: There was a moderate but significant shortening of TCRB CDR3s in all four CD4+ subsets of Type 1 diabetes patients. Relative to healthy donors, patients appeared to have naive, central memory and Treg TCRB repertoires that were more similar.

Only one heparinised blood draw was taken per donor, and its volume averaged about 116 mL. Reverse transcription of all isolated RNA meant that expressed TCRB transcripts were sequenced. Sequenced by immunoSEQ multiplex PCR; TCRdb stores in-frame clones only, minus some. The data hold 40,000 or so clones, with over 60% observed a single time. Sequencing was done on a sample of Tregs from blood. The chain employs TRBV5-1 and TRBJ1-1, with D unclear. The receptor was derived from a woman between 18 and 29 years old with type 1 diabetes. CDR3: CASMRENTEAFF. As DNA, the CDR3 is TGCGCCAGCATGAGGGAGAACACTGAAGCTTTCTTT.